This record looks at one TCR beta chain sequence and its context. The sample comes from a study of blood T cells in healthy people across ages. Study-level background: Template switching recovered approximately one barcoded beta molecule for every two T cells.

The CDR3 length is 15 residues. The germline V gene has CDR1 MNHNS and CDR2 SASEGT. Germline trimming cut 6 bases from V and 5 bases from J; bases unmatched to any gene: 11. Peripheral blood from each donor was collected in a volume of about 10 milliliters. It was with a sample-barcoded 5' primer and a J-beta primer mix that a second PCR of about 6 to 11 cycles was run. Each cDNA molecule, via a template-switch adaptor with 12 random nucleotides, was tagged. TCRdb recomputed calls from the 5' RACE reads with MiXCR, one row per CDR3 protein. The repertoire holds about 380,000 distinct CDR3 sequences, 50% to 60% seen once, with over 40% in the top ten.

This TCR was sampled from a man between 60 and 75 years old in good health. The V gene is TRBV6-1, the J gene TRBJ2-3, with TRBD1 identical over 7 bases. Input material: blood. In DNA, the CDR3 is TGTGCCAGCAGCCACGACAGGGTGAATAGAGATACGCAGTATTTT. It is translated as CASSHDRVNRDTQYF.